The 23 T cell receptor beta chains given below trace back to one sample, sequenced in a study of cytomegalovirus exposure and HLA in healthy donors. It was with 60 Vbeta and 13 Jbeta primers that the PCR ran. Assay: immunoSEQ multiplex PCR; the TCRdb copy retains only in-frame clones and omits some. Among 120,000 or so clones listed, about 10% were seen once. The sample consisted of PBMCs. The source is a woman between 18 and 29 years old in good health and CMV-seropositive.

The rearrangement uses TRBV7-2 and TRBJ1-1; possibly TRBD1 for D (5 bases). CDR1 and CDR2 (germline): SGHTA, FQGNSA. The germline V and J ends were trimmed by 3 bases and 11 bases, with 13 bases remaining between them. This CDR3 is built from 12 residues. This CDR3 reads CASSFPGREAFF. The CDR3 region has the DNA TGTGCCAGCAGCTTCCCAGGGAGGGAGGCTTTCTTT.

V usage is TRBV28 and J usage is TRBJ1-1; D not certain. This CDR3 region has 14 residues. Germline V gives CDR1 MDHEN, CDR2 SYDVKM. V shed 5 bases and J shed 4 bases, with 14 bases lying between them. The CDR3 region is CASSRLQYSTEAFF. As DNA, the CDR3 is TGTGCCAGCAGTAGGCTACAGTACAGCACTGAAGCTTTCTTT.

This clone has only a few counts. Distinct nucleotide sequences in the sample also encode this CDR3. The chain couples TRBV7-9 to TRBJ2-1, with D tentatively TRBD2 (6 bases). The CDR3 extends over 12 amino acids. Germline CDR1 and CDR2: SEHNR and FQNEAQ (reference sequence). The V end lost 2 bases, the J end lost 7 bases, and 6 bases lay between the germline ends. The CDR3 DNA is TGTGCCAGCAGCTTAAGCGGGAATGAGCAGTTCTTC. Translating it yields CASSLSGNEQFF.

V gene TRBV30 combines with J gene TRBJ1-1, with no clear D. Germline assignment: CDR1 GTSNPN and CDR2 SVGIG (reference sequence). The CDR3 is made up of 13 amino acids. The CDR3 is CASDQALNTEAFF. The CDR3, as DNA: TGTGCTTCTGATCAGGCACTGAACACTGAAGCTTTCTTT.

This clone has a handful of counts. The CDR3 here is CASSPTTGFPYF. The CDR3 DNA follows: TGTGCCAGCAGCCCTACGACAGGGTTTCCTTATTTT. The chain is built from TRBV2 and TRBJ2-3; 7 bases match TRBD1. Germline-derived CDR1 and CDR2 are SNHLY and FYNNEI. The CDR3 totals 12 residues. V was clipped by 6 bases and J by 15 bases; unmatched bases: 12.

This clone was picked up a small number of times. The rearrangement joins TRBV5-1 to TRBJ1-2; 9 nucleotides agree with TRBD1. This CDR3 spans 16 amino acids. With V trimmed by 4 bases and J by 8 bases, 15 bases remained unmatched. Germline V lookup: CDR1 SGHRS, CDR2 YFSETQ. For the CDR3, the DNA is TGCGCCAGCAGCCAACAACCCGGGACAGGGCCCTCCGGCTACACCTTC. Its protein product is CASSQQPGTGPSGYTF. Full variable domain (missing parts from reference TRBV5-1 and TRBJ1-2): KAGVTQTPRYLIKTRGQQVTLSCSPISGHRSVSWYQQTPGQGLQFLFEYFSETQRNKGNFPGRFSGRQFSNSRSEMNVSTLELGDSALYLCASSQQPGTGPSGYTFGSGTRLTVV.

This chain connects TRBV2 to TRBJ1-1, with a possible D match to TRBD1 (5 bases). Trimming cost V 8 bases and J 5 bases, with 21 bases left between them. CDR1 and CDR2 (germline): SNHLY, FYNNEI. The CDR3 consists of 15 residues. CDR3 bases: TGTGCCAGCTCCCAGGAGGGGTTGGGGGGGACTGAAGCTTTCTTT. This sequence encodes CASSQEGLGGTEAFF.

The gene calls are TRBV19 and TRBJ2-7; the D gene is possibly TRBD2 (5 bases). The length of the CDR3 is 13 residues. Germline V gene sequence: CDR1 LNHDA, CDR2 SQIVND (reference sequence). Trimming pared 5 bases from V and 7 bases from J, leaving 15 bases between. This CDR3 reads CASSPLGVGEQYF. Here the CDR3 DNA reads TGTGCCAGTAGTCCGCTGGGAGTGGGGGAGCAGTACTTC.

The chain carries TRBV28 and TRBJ1-5, with TRBD1 matching over 11 bases. Per germline, CDR1 MDHEN and CDR2 SYDVKM. The CDR3 sequence is 14 residues long. Trimming took 6 bases from V and 10 from J; bases not matched to a gene: 8. CDR3 DNA: TGTGCCAGCAGAGGACAGGGGGCTGGACGACCCCAGCATTTT. It translates to CASRGQGAGRPQHF. Complete variable domain (other parts from reference TRBV28 and TRBJ1-5): DVKVTQSSRYLVKRTGEKVFLECVQDMDHENMFWYRQDPGLGLRLIYFSYDVKMKEKGDIPEGYSVSREKKERFSLILESASTNQTSMYLCASRGQGAGRPQHFGDGTRLSIL.

The chain combines TRBV7-9 with TRBJ2-3; the match to TRBD2 covers 7 bases. Germline CDR1 SEHNR, CDR2 FQNEAQ (reference sequence). The V segment lost 7 bases and the J segment 3 bases; nucleotides outside the gene matches: 10. The CDR3 has 15 amino acids. CDR3 region: CASTGAGVGTDTQYF. The CDR3, as DNA: TGTGCCAGCACCGGCGCGGGAGTTGGGACAGATACGCAGTATTTT.

This clone was found a few times. The J gene is TRBJ1-1, the V gene TRBV4-1; TRBD1 aligns across 10 bases. CDR1 is MGHRA and CDR2 is YSYEKL in the germline V gene. The CDR3 has 18 residues. J gave up 10 bases and V 6 bases, and 23 bases lay outside the gene matches. The CDR3 reads CASRIQSLGQGLPGVAFF. The DNA for the CDR3 is TGCGCCAGCAGGATTCAATCGCTGGGACAGGGGCTTCCCGGGGTAGCTTTCTTT.

This clone was detected a few times. The V call is TRBV19, the J call TRBJ1-1; D is unclear. The CDR3 consists of 14 residues. Trimming shortened V by 8 bases and J by 4 bases, and 17 bases separated the two germline ends. Germline V gene lookup returns CDR1 LNHDA and CDR2 SQIVND (reference sequence). DNA for the CDR3: TGTGCCAGTTCTTTCATAGAAAGAGGCACTGAAGCTTTCTTT. This codes for CASSFIERGTEAFF. Full variable domain (outside the CDR3, taken from reference TRBV19 and TRBJ1-1): DGGITQSPKYLFRKEGQNVTLSCEQNLNHDAMYWYRQDPGQGLRLIYYSQIVNDFQKGDIAEGYSVSREKKESFPLTVTSAQKNPTAFYLCASSFIERGTEAFFGQGTRLTVV.

This clone has a handful of counts. The chain has TRBV11-2 and TRBJ2-5, with TRBD2 identical over 14 bases. Trimming at V came to 5 bases and at J to 5 bases, leaving 13 bases not matched to a gene. Germline V gene sequence: CDR1 SGHAT, CDR2 FQNNGV. The CDR3 is 18 amino acids. As DNA, the CDR3 is TGTGCCAGCAGCGCGTCCGGGACTAGCGGGAGATGGGAGGAGACCCAGTACTTC. Its translation is CASSASGTSGRWEETQYF.

This clone was seen a few times. V gene TRBV10-2 combines with J gene TRBJ2-3; no definite D call. Germline V CDR1 and CDR2: WSHSY, SAAADI. There are 15 residues in the CDR3. V was pared by 7 bases and J by 3 bases, with 17 bases between. Here the CDR3 reads CASTKVTGITDTQYF. The CDR3 DNA reads TGCGCCAGCACAAAGGTCACGGGTATAACAGATACGCAGTATTTT.

This clone was counted only a few times. This rearrangement joins TRBV6-1 to TRBJ1-5; 9 bases map to TRBD1. The CDR3 spans 15 residues. Germline V CDR1 and CDR2: MNHNS, SASEGT. Trimming cost V 5 bases and J 6 bases; bases outside gene matches: 8. The CDR3 coding sequence is TGTGCCAGCAGTTTTACAGGGGGCCTAGGTCAGCCCCAGCATTTT. It translates to CASSFTGGLGQPQHF.

This chain links TRBV7-6 with TRBJ1-3; D is uncertain. Germline V gene lookup returns CDR1 SGHVS and CDR2 FNYEAQ. This CDR3 has 17 amino acids. The V end lost 5 bases, the J end lost 4 bases, and 21 bases lay between the germline ends. CDR3 DNA sequence: TGTGCCAGCAGCCCTAGTAGAGAGGCGGTGGTAGGAAACACCATATATTTT. Translation gives CASSPSREAVVGNTIYF. The whole variable domain, filled in from reference TRBV7-6 and TRBJ1-3, reads GAGVSQSPRYKVTKRGQDVALRCDPISGHVSLYWYRQALGQGPEFLTYFNYEAQQDKSGLPNDRFSAERPEGSISTLTIQRTEQRDSAMYRCASSPSREAVVGNTIYFGEGSWLTVV.

This clone occurred a few times. The V and J genes are TRBV4-1 and TRBJ2-1; tentative D call: TRBD2 (6 bases). Trimming stripped 4 bases from V and 6 bases from J, with 13 bases between. There are 14 residues in the CDR3. CDR1 and CDR2 (germline): MGHRA, YSYEKL. CDR3 loop: CASSRSGEANEQFF. DNA of the CDR3: TGCGCCAGCAGCCGCTCGGGGGAGGCCAATGAGCAGTTCTTC.

Regarding this clone: The same CDR3 is also encoded by other DNA sequences in this sample. The gene calls are TRBV2 and TRBJ2-7, with a possible D match to TRBD2 (7 bases). Trimming took 3 bases from V and 5 from J, leaving 14 bases between them. Germline CDR1 SNHLY, CDR2 FYNNEI. This CDR3 is built from 14 residues. The CDR3 DNA reads as TGTGCCAGCAGTGAGTGGGGGGGCTCGAACGAGCAGTACTTC. Its protein product is CASSEWGGSNEQYF. Together with reference TRBV2 and TRBJ2-7, the CDR3 gives the full variable domain: EPEVTQTPSHQVTQMGQEVILRCVPISNHLYFYWYRQILGQKVEFLVSFYNNEISEKSEIFDDQFSVERPDGSNFTLKIRSTKLEDSAMYFCASSEWGGSNEQYFGPGTRLTVT.

This clone has more than one count but fewer than ten. The chain employs TRBV2 and TRBJ2-1, with a tentative D call TRBD2 (5 bases). CDR3 length equals 15 residues. V was cut by 6 bases and J by 8 bases, with 20 bases left in between. Germline lookup yields CDR1 SNHLY and CDR2 FYNNEI. In DNA form, the CDR3 reads TGTGCCAGCAGCTTGGTTGGTGGAGAGGGCGATGAGCAGTTCTTC. The encoded protein is CASSLVGGEGDEQFF.

The V and J genes are TRBV21-1 and TRBJ2-2; TRBD1 was called by the table and not checked on the DNA. TRBV21-1 is shown as a pseudogene. This CDR3 region has 11 residues. Here the CDR3 DNA reads TGTGCCAGCAGAGGGGCCGGGGAGCTGTTTTTT. Translating it yields CASRGAGELFF.

This chain links TRBV2 with TRBJ1-5; D call uncertain. The germline V and J ends were trimmed by 7 bases and 1 base, with 14 bases remaining between them. This CDR3 has 15 residues. CDR1 and CDR2 from the germline V gene are SNHLY and FYNNEI. The CDR3 DNA follows: TGTGCCAGCAATGAGGGCAGGCCGAGCAATCAGCCCCAGCATTTT. Its translation is CASNEGRPSNQPQHF.

A few counts support this clone. The V gene is TRBV19, the J gene TRBJ1-1; 7 bases are shared with TRBD1. The V and J ends lost 0 bases and 1 base, in that order; junction bases with no gene match: 5. CDR1 is LNHDA and CDR2 is SQIVND in the germline V gene (reference sequence). CDR3 size: 16 residues. The CDR3 reads CASSIERQGGNTEAFF. In DNA, the CDR3 is TGTGCCAGTAGTATAGAAAGACAGGGAGGGAACACTGAAGCTTTCTTT.

This clone was observed a handful of times. This chain joins TRBV7-8 and TRBJ1-5; TRBD1 agrees at 7 bases. This CDR3 comprises 13 residues. V dropped 5 bases and J dropped 9; count of bases not matched to a gene: 7. The germline gives CDR1 SGHVS, CDR2 FQNEAQ. The CDR3 bases are TGTGCCAGCAGCCTAGGGGGCATTTCGCCCCAGCATTTT. Translation gives CASSLGGISPQHF.